Listed below are T cell receptor beta chains from one sample, sequenced in a study of blood T cell repertoires in COVID-19. The method was immunoSEQ multiplex PCR; TCRdb's version includes in-frame clones alone and lacks a portion of them. The sample has about 210,000 clones; roughly four fifths are singletons. Sequencing was carried out using peripheral blood. The receptors stem from a woman aged 40 to 55 with acute or convalescent COVID-19. CDR3s include the opening cysteine and the closing phenylalanine or tryptophan. D genes are given only for firm matches. Size is omitted from some rows. Given values are once, few, many or a class for expanded clones.

cdr3_nt	cdr3_aa	j_call	v_call	d_call	clone_size
TGTGCCTGGAGTGTAGAGCACACCGGGGAGCTGTTTTTT	CAWSVEHTGELFF	TRBJ2-2	TRBV30	NA	NA
TGCAGCGCCAAAGTAGGGGATGGCTACACCTTC	CSAKVGDGYTF	TRBJ1-2	TRBV29-1	NA	NA
TGTGCCAGCACCTCCTCCTACGAGCAGTACTTC	CASTSSYEQYF	TRBJ2-7	TRBV11-2	NA	NA
TGTGCCAGCTCCCAGGGACTAGCCAACGAGCAGTACTTC	CASSQGLANEQYF	TRBJ2-7	TRBV18	TRBD2	NA
TGTGCCAGCAGCCACTGGACTAGCGCGGATAGCTACAATGAGCAGTTCTTC	CASSHWTSADSYNEQFF	TRBJ2-1	TRBV11-2	TRBD2	few
TGTGCCAGCAGCCAAGATATCGGGAAGGGTGCCCACTACGAGCAGTACTTC	CASSQDIGKGAHYEQYF	TRBJ2-7	TRBV3-1/TRBV3-2	NA	NA
TGTGCCTGGGACGGGACAGGGGGCCACACCGGGGAGCTGTTTTTT	CAWDGTGGHTGELFF	TRBJ2-2	TRBV30	TRBD1	NA
TGCGCCAGCACCCGGGACACTGAAGCTTTCTTT	CASTRDTEAFF	TRBJ1-1	TRBV23-1	NA	NA
TGTGCCAGCAGCGTGGGACTAGCGGGGGCCTCTTACACCGGGGAGCTGTTTTTT	CASSVGLAGASYTGELFF	TRBJ2-2	TRBV13	TRBD2	NA
TGCAGCGTTGTGGGCAAAGGACACATTAACTATGGCTACACCTTC	CSVVGKGHINYGYTF	TRBJ1-2	TRBV29-1	NA	NA
TGTGCCAGCAGCCCCGGACTAGCGGGATCCCTTCGTTATTCGCAGTATTTT	CASSPGLAGSLRYSQYF	TRBJ2-3	TRBV7-2	TRBD2	few
TGCAGCGTTGGACATGGCACAGATACGCAGTATTTT	CSVGHGTDTQYF	TRBJ2-3	TRBV29-1	NA	NA
TGTGCCTGGAGTACGTCCCGGGAGACCCAGTACTTC	CAWSTSRETQYF	TRBJ2-5	TRBV30	NA	NA
TGTGCCAGCAGCTTAGGGCAGGGCCGCGCCGAGCAGTACTTC	CASSLGQGRAEQYF	TRBJ2-7	TRBV7-2	NA	NA
TGTGCCATCAGTTCCCTCCACGAGCAGTACTTC	CAISSLHEQYF	TRBJ2-7	TRBV10-3	NA	NA
TGTGCCAGCAGCCAACAGGGGGCGCTAACCGGGGAGCTGTTTTTT	CASSQQGALTGELFF	TRBJ2-2	TRBV5-5	TRBD1	NA
TGTGCCAGTGCCCGGGACAGGAGAACCGGGGAGCTGTTTTTT	CASARDRRTGELFF	TRBJ2-2	TRBV14	TRBD1	NA
TGTGCCAGCGGGGGACAGGGTGAGACCCAGTACTTC	CASGGQGETQYF	TRBJ2-5	TRBV28	TRBD1	NA
TGTGCCAGCAGCCAAGACACCGGGGTTAGCAATCAGCCCCAGCATTTT	CASSQDTGVSNQPQHF	TRBJ1-5	TRBV6-2/TRBV6-3	NA	NA
TGTGCCAGTATTAGGGGGACAGGGGACACCGGGGAGCTGTTTTTT	CASIRGTGDTGELFF	TRBJ2-2	TRBV19	TRBD1	NA
TGTGCCAGCAGTTTATTAACGGCCGGTCCGGAGGAAAAACTGTTTTTT	CASSLLTAGPEEKLFF	TRBJ1-4	TRBV27	NA	NA
TGTGCCAGCAGCTTAGCAGCGGACTATGGCTACACCTTC	CASSLAADYGYTF	TRBJ1-2	TRBV7-9	NA	NA
TGTGCCAGCTCACACCGGGAATCTAGCACAGATACGCAGTATTTT	CASSHRESSTDTQYF	TRBJ2-3	TRBV18	NA	NA
TGTGCCAGCAGTGACAGGGCTCGGGGTCTAGCGGGGCCCAATGAGCAGTTCTTC	CASSDRARGLAGPNEQFF	TRBJ2-1	TRBV6-1	TRBD2	NA
TGTGCCTGGATGCGGACAGGGGGCTCCAATGAGCAGTTCTTC	CAWMRTGGSNEQFF	TRBJ2-1	TRBV30	TRBD1	NA
TGTGCCAGCAGCTTGAGGACTAGCGGGAGGGATGAGCAGTTCTTC	CASSLRTSGRDEQFF	TRBJ2-1	TRBV5-6	TRBD2	NA
TGTGCCAGCAGCCCTGGCGCGGGCGCAGATACGCAGTATTTT	CASSPGAGADTQYF	TRBJ2-3	TRBV27	NA	NA
TGTGCCACCAGTGATTCCGGGTGGGAGCAGTACTTC	CATSDSGWEQYF	TRBJ2-7	TRBV24-1	NA	NA
TGTGCCTGGAGTCGCCCCGGACAGAATTATAATGAAAAACTGTTTTTT	CAWSRPGQNYNEKLFF	TRBJ1-4	TRBV30	NA	NA
TGCACCACGTTTCCCCCCCGAGGCGGGACAGGGTGTAGTAAAAACATTCAGTACTTC	CTTFPPRGGTGCSKNIQYF	TRBJ2-4	TRBV29-1	TRBD1	NA
TGTGCCAGCAGCAAAACGATGACTAGCGGGGGGTCGAGCTCCTACAATGAGCAGTTCTTC	CASSKTMTSGGSSSYNEQFF	TRBJ2-1	TRBV2	TRBD2	NA
TGTGCCAGCAGCTACCCCGAAGGGGGAGGGGGTGAAAAACTGTTTTTT	CASSYPEGGGGEKLFF	TRBJ1-4	TRBV6-5	NA	NA
TGTGCCACCAGTGATTTGGACAGGGGTAATAGCAATCAGCCCCAGCATTTT	CATSDLDRGNSNQPQHF	TRBJ1-5	TRBV24-1	TRBD1	NA
TGTGCCAGCTCACCTTACGGGACTAGCGGGGTGAACACCGGGGAGCTGTTTTTT	CASSPYGTSGVNTGELFF	TRBJ2-2	TRBV18	TRBD2	NA
TGTGCCAGCAGCTTAAGGGGGAACAATCAGCCCCAGCATTTT	CASSLRGNNQPQHF	TRBJ1-5	TRBV7-2	NA	NA
TGTGCCAGTAGTATTGGTACTATGAACACTGAAGCTTTCTTT	CASSIGTMNTEAFF	TRBJ1-1	TRBV19	NA	NA
TGCAGTGCTAGTATCGGACAGGGCAACGAGCAGTACTTC	CSASIGQGNEQYF	TRBJ2-7	TRBV20-1	TRBD1	NA
TGTGCCAGCAGCGACACGGGGGTGACCGGGGAGCTGTTTTTT	CASSDTGVTGELFF	TRBJ2-2	TRBV7-9	NA	once
TGTGCCAGTGCCCGCGGGTACGGCAGCACCGGGGAGCTGTTTTTT	CASARGYGSTGELFF	TRBJ2-2	TRBV19	NA	NA
TGTGCCAGCAGTTACGGCCCGGGGGCCAAAAACATTCAGTACTTC	CASSYGPGAKNIQYF	TRBJ2-4	TRBV6-2/TRBV6-3	NA	NA
TGTGCCAGCAGCCATTGGGCCGACGTAACAGCTTTTGAAGCTTTCTTT	CASSHWADVTAFEAFF	TRBJ1-1	TRBV14	NA	NA
TGCGCCAGCAGCCAATGGCGGGAGGGCCGCGAGCAGTACTTC	CASSQWREGREQYF	TRBJ2-7	TRBV4-3	TRBD2	NA
TGTGCCAGCAGCCACCGGGACAGCAATTCACCCCTCCACTTT	CASSHRDSNSPLHF	TRBJ1-6	TRBV7-2	TRBD1	NA
TGTGCCAGCAGTAAAACCGGGACTAGCGGGGGGGCGAACACCGGGGAGCTGTTTTTT	CASSKTGTSGGANTGELFF	TRBJ2-2	TRBV2	TRBD2	NA
TGCGCCAGCAGCCAGGGCACAGATACGCAGTATTTT	CASSQGTDTQYF	TRBJ2-3	TRBV10-2	NA	NA
TGTGCCAGCAGCTTACGGGGAACCGGGGAGCTGTTTTTT	CASSLRGTGELFF	TRBJ2-2	TRBV7-6	NA	NA
TGCAGTGCTAGAGCTGCGGAGCTCGTCCATTTT	CSARAAELVHF	TRBJ1-5	TRBV20-1	NA	once
TGTGCCAGCAGGCACCACGCGGGGACGAATTCGAACACCGGGGAGCTGTTTTTT	CASRHHAGTNSNTGELFF	TRBJ2-2	TRBV9	NA	NA